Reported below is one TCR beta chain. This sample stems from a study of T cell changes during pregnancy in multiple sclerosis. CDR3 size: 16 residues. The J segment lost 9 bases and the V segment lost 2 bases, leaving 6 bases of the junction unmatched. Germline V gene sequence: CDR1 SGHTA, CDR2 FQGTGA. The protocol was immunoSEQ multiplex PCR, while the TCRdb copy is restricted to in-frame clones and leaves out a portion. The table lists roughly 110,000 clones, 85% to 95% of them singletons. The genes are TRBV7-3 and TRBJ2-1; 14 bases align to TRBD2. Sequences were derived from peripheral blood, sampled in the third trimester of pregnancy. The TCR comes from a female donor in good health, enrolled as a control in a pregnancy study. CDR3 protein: CASSLFGLAGGSEQFF. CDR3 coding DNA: TGTGCCAGCAGCTTATTTGGACTAGCGGGAGGTAGTGAGCAGTTCTTC.